These T cell receptor beta chains were read from a single sample in a study of cytomegalovirus exposure and HLA in healthy donors. Generated by immunoSEQ multiplex PCR, the TCRdb table keeps only in-frame clones and is missing some. The table lists over 200,000 clones, roughly 87% of them singletons. Source material: PBMCs. These receptors all come from a woman between 18 and 29 years old in good health and CMV-seropositive. The CDR3 runs from the conserved cysteine through the conserved F or W. Fields, in order: J gene, D gene, clone size, V gene, CDR3 DNA, CDR3 protein. The D gene is left open where the match is weak. A clone size is listed for some rows: how often the clone was seen (once, few, many), or a class if it is expanded.

TRBJ2-7	TRBD1	-	TRBV9	TGTGCCAGCAGCGTCGTACAGGGGGGCGAGCAGTACTTC	CASSVVQGGEQYF
TRBJ2-7	TRBD2	-	TRBV7-2	TGTGCCAGCAGCTTAGGATCTAGCGGGAGTTACGAGCAGTACTTC	CASSLGSSGSYEQYF
TRBJ2-5	-	-	TRBV5-1	TGCGCCAGCAGCTTGGAAGGTCAGGGGAGAGAGACCCAGTACTTC	CASSLEGQGRETQYF
TRBJ1-5	-	once	TRBV19	TGTGCCAGCCGAGATCGAGAAAACTTTAATCAGCCCCAGCATTTT	CASRDRENFNQPQHF
TRBJ2-2	TRBD2	-	TRBV28	TGTGCCAGCAGTTCCCCTCGGACTAGCTACACCGGGGAGCTGTTTTTT	CASSSPRTSYTGELFF
TRBJ2-5	TRBD2	-	TRBV30	TGTGCCGGATATAGCGGGAGGTGGGAGACCCAGTACTTC	CAGYSGRWETQYF
TRBJ1-1	-	-	TRBV6-5	TGTGCCAGCAGCCGCGGACAGACTGAAGCTTTCTTT	CASSRGQTEAFF
TRBJ2-1	TRBD2	-	TRBV4-1	TGCGCCAGCAGCCAAGTAGGGCTAGCGGGAGGGCCTTACAATGAGCAGTTCTTC	CASSQVGLAGGPYNEQFF
TRBJ2-1	TRBD1	-	TRBV4-1	TGCGCCAGCAGAGTGGGGACAGGACTTGTTAATGAGCAGTTCTTC	CASRVGTGLVNEQFF
TRBJ1-3	-	-	TRBV9	TGTGCCAGCAGCGTAGCTTCCTCTGGAAACACCATATATTTT	CASSVASSGNTIYF
TRBJ2-7	-	-	TRBV7-8	TGTGCCAGCAGCTCCGGGGTTCTCTACGAGCAGTACTTC	CASSSGVLYEQYF
TRBJ1-4	-	-	TRBV6-1	TGTGCCACCGCAGGGCTCCCGGAAAAACTGTTTTTT	CATAGLPEKLFF
TRBJ2-7	-	few	TRBV27	TGTGCCAGCACGGAGGGCTACGAGCAGTACTTC	CASTEGYEQYF
TRBJ2-5	TRBD2	-	TRBV27	TGTGCCAGCAGCACTCGACTAGCGGGAGACCAAGAGACCCAGTACTTC	CASSTRLAGDQETQYF
TRBJ2-3	TRBD2	-	TRBV29-1	TGCAGCGTTGAAGATTGGCGGGAGGGCGTTGCCACAGATACGCAGTATTTT	CSVEDWREGVATDTQYF
TRBJ2-6	TRBD1	-	TRBV6-4	TGTGCCAGCAGTGGAAAGGACAGGGGTTCTGGGGCCAACGTCCTGACTTTC	CASSGKDRGSGANVLTF
TRBJ1-2	TRBD1	-	TRBV6-1	TGTGCCAGCAGTGAATCCCCTACAGGGGGCCATGGCTACACCTTC	CASSESPTGGHGYTF
TRBJ2-7	-	-	TRBV19	TGTGCCAGTAGACCGTTGGCAGAACCCTACGAGCAGTACTTC	CASRPLAEPYEQYF
TRBJ2-1	TRBD2	-	TRBV30	TGTGCCTGGAGTTGGGAGCGGGAGGGTGAGCAGTTCTTC	CAWSWEREGEQFF
TRBJ1-5	-	-	TRBV6-5	TGTGCCAGCCAGACAGGTACAAACCAGCCCCAGCATTTT	CASQTGTNQPQHF
TRBJ2-1	TRBD2	-	TRBV5-1	TGCGCCAGCAGCATTGGCCGTAGACTAGCGGGAGGTCACAATGAGCAGTTCTTC	CASSIGRRLAGGHNEQFF
TRBJ1-2	TRBD1	-	TRBV2	TGTGCCAGCAGTGTAACAGGGGCCAAGTTTGGCTACACCTTC	CASSVTGAKFGYTF
TRBJ2-7	-	-	TRBV9	TGTGCCAGCAGCCCCCGACAGGGACTTTCCTACGAGCAGTACTTC	CASSPRQGLSYEQYF
TRBJ1-2	-	-	TRBV4-1	TGCGCCAGCAGCCAAGTATTAGGGGCTTCCTTGTACACCTTC	CASSQVLGASLYTF
TRBJ1-2	-	-	TRBV6-5	TGTGCCAGCAGTTACTCTGAGGGAAGCAAGGATGGCTACACCTTC	CASSYSEGSKDGYTF
TRBJ2-1	-	-	TRBV9	TGTGCCAGCAGCGTAGACGCGAACTACAATGAGCAGTTCTTC	CASSVDANYNEQFF
TRBJ2-5	-	-	TRBV4-2	TGTGCCAGCAGCCTTCCTTTTGGGGCTAGAGAGACCCAGTACTTC	CASSLPFGARETQYF
TRBJ1-5	-	-	TRBV18	TGTGCCAGCTCACTCGAACCAGGGGCGAGGGCCAATCAGCCCCAGCATTTT	CASSLEPGARANQPQHF
TRBJ2-3	TRBD1	-	TRBV5-6	TGTGCCAGCAGCTTGGTGGGATTTGGGGGACAGGGGAGAGATACGCAGTATTTT	CASSLVGFGGQGRDTQYF
TRBJ2-7	TRBD1	-	TRBV5-1	TGCGCCAGCAGTGGGACAGGATTCTACGAGCAGTACTTC	CASSGTGFYEQYF
TRBJ1-5	-	-	TRBV7-9	TGTGCCAGCAGCTTAGTAGGGACGGGGGACTATAGCAATCAGCCCCAGCATTTT	CASSLVGTGDYSNQPQHF
TRBJ2-1	TRBD2	-	TRBV6-6	TGTGCCAGCAGTCGGACTAGCGGGAATGAGCAGTTCTTC	CASSRTSGNEQFF
TRBJ2-1	TRBD1	-	TRBV28	TGTGCCAGCACCCCTTCGGGGGGACAGGGGCAAAATGAGCAGTTCTTC	CASTPSGGQGQNEQFF
TRBJ1-1	-	-	TRBV30	TGTGCCTGGAGTTCAGGGAACACTGAAGCTTTCTTT	CAWSSGNTEAFF
TRBJ2-1	-	-	TRBV5-8	TGTGCCAGCAGCTTGCCGACAGCCAATGAGCAGTTCTTC	CASSLPTANEQFF
TRBJ1-1	TRBD1	-	TRBV4-1	TGCGCCAGCAGCCAAGTAGGACAGGGGGCCGACACTGAAGCTTTCTTT	CASSQVGQGADTEAFF
TRBJ2-7	TRBD2	-	TRBV19	TGTGCCAGTAGTACCTCCCTGGGGACTAGCGGTTCTCAACAGTACTTC	CASSTSLGTSGSQQYF
TRBJ2-7	-	-	TRBV6-4	TGTGCCTGTACCCCCCCGGAGGGGCAGCGCGAGCAGTACTTC	CACTPPEGQREQYF
TRBJ1-3	-	-	TRBV4-1	TGCGCCAGCAGCGCCAAACAGATCAGGCTTCCTGGAAACACCATATATTTT	CASSAKQIRLPGNTIYF
TRBJ1-1	-	-	TRBV6-1	TGTGCCAGCAGCCAAGGGGAGGGGTGGAACACTGAAGCTTTCTTT	CASSQGEGWNTEAFF
TRBJ2-7	TRBD2	-	TRBV7-8	TGTGCCAGCAGCTCGACGGGGGGGGTGGCCGAGCAGTACTTC	CASSSTGGVAEQYF
TRBJ2-7	-	-	TRBV5-1	TGCGCCAGCAGCTTGGGGGACATCTTCTCCTACGAGCAGTACTTC	CASSLGDIFSYEQYF
TRBJ1-2	-	-	TRBV2	TGTGCCAGTCAACACCCCCAGGGTGGCTATGGCTACACCTTC	CASQHPQGGYGYTF
TRBJ2-7	TRBD2	once	TRBV4-2	TGTGCCAGCAGCCCGACCCAGGAACTAGCGGGAGAATTTTCTATCTACGAGCAGTACTTC	CASSPTQELAGEFSIYEQYF
TRBJ1-5	-	-	TRBV27	TGTGCCAGCTGTTTACAGGGTACCCAGCCCCAGCATTTT	CASCLQGTQPQHF
TRBJ2-1	-	-	TRBV5-1	TGCGCCAGCAGCCCCCTCCTGAGGAGTTCCTACAATGAGCAGTTCTTC	CASSPLLRSSYNEQFF
TRBJ2-5	TRBD2	-	TRBV2	TGTGCCAGCAGTCGAGCGGGGACGGAAGAGACCCAGTACTTC	CASSRAGTEETQYF
TRBJ2-7	-	-	TRBV4-1	TGCGCCAGCAGCCAAGGACTACGGTTCTACGAGCAGTACTTC	CASSQGLRFYEQYF
TRBJ1-5	TRBD1	-	TRBV19	TGTGCCAGTAAACGAACAGGGGGAATAAATAGCAATCAGCCCCAGCATTTT	CASKRTGGINSNQPQHF
TRBJ2-5	TRBD2	-	TRBV9	TGTGCCAGCAGCGGCGGACTAGCGGGAGGACAAGAGACCCAGTACTTC	CASSGGLAGGQETQYF
TRBJ2-7	-	-	TRBV11-3	TGTGCCAGCAGCCCCAGCGACCTCTCCTACGAGCAGTACTTC	CASSPSDLSYEQYF
TRBJ1-2	-	-	TRBV28	TGTGCCACCATACAGGGTTCGGTGTCAAGTTATGGCTACACCTTC	CATIQGSVSSYGYTF
TRBJ2-7	-	-	TRBV29-1	TGCAGCGCCTTGGGGGCACGGTACGAGCAGTACTTC	CSALGARYEQYF